These 20 T cell receptor beta chains were all obtained from the same sample, sequenced in a study of OX40 agonist ivuxolimab in advanced cancers. Profiling relied on immunoSEQ multiplex PCR, and the TCRdb table lists in-frame clones only, not all of them. The sample holds 70,000 or so clones, 90% seen once. The material was CD4+ or CD8+ T cells sorted from blood, obtained in a trial of the OX40 agonist ivuxolimab. These TCRs come from an adult with an advanced solid tumor such as melanoma, head and neck, liver or kidney cancer.

The chain is built from TRBV7-3 and TRBJ2-2; D may correspond to TRBD1 or TRBD2 (5 bases each). V was clipped by 7 bases and J by 8 bases, with 14 bases between them. CDR3 length equals 13 residues. Per germline, CDR1 SGHTA and CDR2 FQGTGA. The CDR3 loop is CASTPVGEGELFF. DNA for the CDR3: TGTGCCAGCACCCCAGTGGGGGAAGGGGAGCTGTTTTTT.

This chain uses TRBV30 with TRBJ2-7, with 9 bases lining up with TRBD1. There are 12 residues in the CDR3. Per the germline V gene, CDR1 is GTSNPN and CDR2 is SVGIG (reference sequence). V lost 5 bases to trimming and J lost 3 bases; unmatched junction nucleotides: 2. Here the CDR3 reads CAWGTGYYEQYF. CDR3 nucleotide sequence: TGTGCCTGGGGGACAGGGTACTACGAGCAGTACTTC.

The rearrangement uses TRBV6-6 and TRBJ1-5, with D hard to call. CDR1 is MNHNY and CDR2 is SVGAGI in the germline V gene (reference sequence). This CDR3 contains 14 residues. Trimming took 6 bases from V and 3 from J, leaving 12 bases between them. CDR3 coding DNA: TGTGCCAGCAGGACGACGGGTATCAATCAGCCCCAGCATTTT. It is translated as CASRTTGINQPQHF.

This sequence joins TRBV27 and TRBJ2-3, with 8 bases matching TRBD1. Looked up from germline, CDR1 is MNHEY and CDR2 is SMNVEV (reference sequence). The CDR3 contains 14 residues. The V gene end was trimmed by 3 bases and the J gene end by 7 bases; junction bases not matched to a gene: 6. This chain's CDR3 is CASSLDRAGNTQYF. CDR3 nucleotides: TGTGCCAGCAGTTTGGACAGGGCGGGGAATACGCAGTATTTT.

The gene calls are TRBV28 and TRBJ1-6; D is unresolved. CDR1 is MDHEN, CDR2 SYDVKM, per germline. Trimming pared 4 bases from V and 8 bases from J, leaving 12 bases between. The CDR3 runs 14 residues. CDR3 region: CASSSGPHYSPLHF. The CDR3 region has the DNA TGTGCCAGCAGTTCTGGACCCCACTATTCACCCCTCCACTTT.

This rearrangement joins TRBV5-1 to TRBJ2-1, with TRBD2 matching 10 bases. The germline V gene has CDR1 SGHRS and CDR2 YFSETQ. The trim removed 4 bases at V and 6 bases at J, leaving 10 bases unmatched. The CDR3 covers 16 residues. The CDR3 nucleotides are TGCGCCAGCAGCCTAACGACTCGGACTAGCGGCAATGAGCAGTTCTTC. Protein: CASSLTTRTSGNEQFF.

V usage is TRBV5-1 and J usage is TRBJ2-7; TRBD2 aligns across 13 bases. Germline V CDR1 and CDR2: SGHRS, YFSETQ. The CDR3 is 16 amino acids. With 0 bases clipped from V and 4 bases from J, the junction kept 4 bases outside the gene matches. CDR3 DNA: TGCGCCAGCAGCTTGGCAGGGACTAGCGGGAAGTACGAGCAGTACTTC. Translation gives CASSLAGTSGKYEQYF.

The chain links TRBV5-1 to TRBJ2-5; TRBD1 matches 9 bases. Per germline, CDR1 SGHRS and CDR2 YFSETQ. The CDR3 runs to 15 residues. The ends lost 6 bases at V and 5 bases at J; junction bases unmatched: 11. CDR3 bases: TGCGCCAGCAAGCTTGGTACAGGGGGCGCGGAGACCCAGTACTTC. Amino acids: CASKLGTGGAETQYF.

This chain joins TRBV6-1 and TRBJ2-7; the match to TRBD1 covers 11 bases. V was pared by 5 bases and J by 1 base, with 4 bases of the junction left unmatched. Germline CDR1 reads MNHNS; CDR2 reads SASEGT. The length of the CDR3 is 15 residues. CDR3 in DNA: TGTGCCAGCAGTCTAGGGACAGGGGGATCCTACGAGCAGTACTTC. Amino acids: CASSLGTGGSYEQYF.

The gene calls are TRBV7-2 and TRBJ1-4; D ambiguous. Germline V gene data show CDR1 as SGHTA and CDR2 as FQGNSA. The CDR3 is made up of 14 amino acids. V lost 3 bases and J lost 0, with 5 bases in between. The CDR3 region is CASSFGSTNEKLFF. Written as DNA, the CDR3 is TGTGCCAGCAGCTTTGGGTCAACTAATGAAAAACTGTTTTTT.

The CDR3 bases are TGTGCCAGCAGTGCAACACAGGTGGGGAATCAGCCCCAGCATTTT. Amino acids: CASSATQVGNQPQHF. The chain combines TRBV25-1 with TRBJ1-5; tentatively, D is TRBD1 (5 bases). V was clipped by 4 bases and J by 4 bases, with 14 bases between them. This CDR3 is built from 15 residues. In germline, CDR1 is MGHDK, CDR2 SYGVNS.

This sequence joins TRBV27 and TRBJ2-1, with D possibly being TRBD2 (6 bases). Trimming removed 1 base at V and 0 bases at J, with 7 bases between. The CDR3 has 15 residues. Germline assignment: CDR1 MNHEY and CDR2 SMNVEV (reference sequence). CDR3 nucleotide sequence: TGTGCCAGCAGTTTATTGGGGGGCTCCTACAATGAGCAGTTCTTC. This sequence encodes CASSLLGGSYNEQFF.

V gene TRBV7-9 combines with J gene TRBJ2-3; D could derive from TRBD1 or TRBD2 (5 bases each). The ends were cut back, 5 bases at V and 5 bases at J, with 14 bases in the middle. The CDR3 is made up of 14 amino acids. CDR1 and CDR2 from the germline V gene are SEHNR and FQNEAQ (reference sequence). CDR3 sequence: CASSRGTPQDTQYF. In nucleotides, the CDR3 is TGTGCCAGCAGCCGAGGGACGCCTCAAGATACGCAGTATTTT.

Here the CDR3 DNA reads TGTGCCAGCAGCTTGGGGTCATACAATGAGCAGTTCTTC. Its translation: CASSLGSYNEQFF. The chain employs TRBV11-3 and TRBJ2-1; unclear D gene. The V end lost 3 bases, the J end lost 4 bases, and 7 bases lay between the germline ends. Germline assignment: CDR1 SGHNT and CDR2 YENEEA. There are 13 residues in the CDR3.

This chain joins TRBV5-6 and TRBJ2-1; no firm D call. Germline assignment: CDR1 SGHDT and CDR2 YYEEEE. CDR3 length: 13 residues. V gave up 3 bases and J gave up 12 bases, with 16 bases separating them. The chain's CDR3 is CASSSQSLAVQFF. CDR3 bases: TGTGCCAGCAGCTCGCAGTCCCTCGCTGTGCAGTTCTTC.

This clone has a handful of counts. The chain links TRBV7-2 to TRBJ1-2, with TRBD1 matching over 10 bases. V gave up 1 base and J gave up 2 bases; unmatched junction bases: 7. This CDR3 is 17 amino acids long. From germline, CDR1 is SGHTA and CDR2 FQGNSA. CDR3: CASSLVGGTGDNYGYTF. CDR3 DNA: TGTGCCAGCAGCTTAGTTGGTGGGACAGGGGACAACTATGGCTACACCTTC.

This clone appeared a few times. The chain has TRBV29-1 and TRBJ2-5, with TRBD2 matching over 8 bases. The V gene's germline CDR1 is SQVTM and CDR2 ANQGSEA. V shed 7 bases and J 5 bases; nucleotides not matched to a gene: 6. The CDR3 runs to 12 residues. The CDR3 DNA reads TGCAGCGCCCCGGGAGGGCTGGAGACCCAGTACTTC. Protein sequence: CSAPGGLETQYF.

The J gene is TRBJ1-1, the V gene TRBV9; 7 bases align to TRBD1. From germline, CDR1 is SGDLS and CDR2 YYNGEE. This CDR3 contains 15 residues. The ends lost 3 bases at V and 0 bases at J; junction bases unmatched: 5. As DNA, the CDR3 is TGTGCCAGCAGCGCCAGACAGGGAGTGAACACTGAAGCTTTCTTT. Translated, it gives CASSARQGVNTEAFF.

The V call is TRBV10-1, the J call TRBJ2-7; 9 bases line up with TRBD1. The CDR3 extends over 15 amino acids. V lost 2 bases and J lost 7; bases outside the gene matches: 9. The germline V gene has CDR1 WNHNN and CDR2 SYGVQD (reference sequence). The CDR3 region has the DNA TGCGCCAGCAGTGAGGCGGGACAGGGATCAAGGGAGCAGTACTTC. This encodes CASSEAGQGSREQYF.

The V and J genes are TRBV6-5 and TRBJ1-2; 9 bases match TRBD1. The germline gives CDR1 MNHEY, CDR2 SVGAGI. Losses at the gene ends were 4 bases for V and 3 bases for J; bases not matched to a gene: 6. CDR3 size: 15 residues. CDR3 sequence: CASSSYRGPDYGYTF. Here the CDR3 DNA reads TGTGCCAGCAGTTCCTACAGGGGGCCAGACTATGGCTACACCTTC.